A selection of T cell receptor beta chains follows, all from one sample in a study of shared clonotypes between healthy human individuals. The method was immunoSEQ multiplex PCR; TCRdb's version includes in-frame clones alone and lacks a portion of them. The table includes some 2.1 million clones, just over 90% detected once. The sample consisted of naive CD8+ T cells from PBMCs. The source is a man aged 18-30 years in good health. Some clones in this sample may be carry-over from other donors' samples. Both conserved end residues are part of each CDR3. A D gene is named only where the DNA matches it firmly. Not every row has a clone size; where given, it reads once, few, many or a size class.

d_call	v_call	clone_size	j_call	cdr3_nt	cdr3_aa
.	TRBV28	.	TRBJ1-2	TGTGCCAGCAGTTTCCTGGGAAACTATGGCTACACCTTC	CASSFLGNYGYTF
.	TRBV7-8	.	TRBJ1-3	TGTGCCAGCAGCTTAGCTCCGGAGTTTGGGAGGTCTGGAAACACCATATATTTT	CASSLAPEFGRSGNTIYF
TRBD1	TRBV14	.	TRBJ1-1	TGTGCCAGCAGTCCGGACAGGGGTCTTCGCACTGAAGCTTTCTTT	CASSPDRGLRTEAFF
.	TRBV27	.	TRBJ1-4	TGTGCCAGCAGTCCGGGGGGGGGTAATGAAAAACTGTTTTTT	CASSPGGGNEKLFF
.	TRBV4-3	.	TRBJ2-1	TGCGCCAGCAGCCAAGATCCCCCGCTGGGGCAGGGTACCTACAATGAGCAGTTCTTC	CASSQDPPLGQGTYNEQFF
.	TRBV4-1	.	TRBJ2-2	TGCGCCAGCAGCCAAGGTGGAGGGCTGGCCACCGGGGAGCTGTTTTTT	CASSQGGGLATGELFF
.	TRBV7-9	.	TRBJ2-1	TGTGCCAGCAGCTCGATCACAGGGAGCAATGAGCAGTTCTTC	CASSSITGSNEQFF
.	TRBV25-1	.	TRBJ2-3	TGTGCCAGCAGTGGTACTAGTGGGGGCACAGATACGCAGTATTTT	CASSGTSGGTDTQYF
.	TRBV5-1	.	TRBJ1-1	TGCGCCAGCAGCTTGGAAGGGCTCATGAACACTGAAGCTTTCTTT	CASSLEGLMNTEAFF
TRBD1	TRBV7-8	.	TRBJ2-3	TGTGCCAGCAGCACAAGGGACAGGGCTACAGATACGCAGTATTTT	CASSTRDRATDTQYF
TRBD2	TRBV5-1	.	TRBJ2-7	TGCGCCAGCAGCGGCGTCGGCGGGAGGGCCGGAGAGCAGTACTTC	CASSGVGGRAGEQYF
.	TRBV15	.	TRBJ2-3	TGTGCCACCCTAAACGACCCAAGGGCGGCAGATACGCAGTATTTT	CATLNDPRAADTQYF
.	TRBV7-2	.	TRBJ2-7	TGTGCCAGCAGCTTAGGACAGTACGAGCAGTACTTC	CASSLGQYEQYF
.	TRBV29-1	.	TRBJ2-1	TGCAGCGCAAAACACCGGGACCACGAGCAGTTCTTC	CSAKHRDHEQFF
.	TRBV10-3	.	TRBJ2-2	TGTGCCATCTGGGGCGCCGGGGAGCTGTTTTTT	CAIWGAGELFF
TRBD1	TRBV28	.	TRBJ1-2	TGTGCCAGCAGTTTAATTCGGGACAGGAGGAACTATGGCTACACCTTC	CASSLIRDRRNYGYTF
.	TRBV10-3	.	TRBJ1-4	TGTGCCATCAGTGAGGGGACCTCAACTAATGAAAAACTGTTTTTT	CAISEGTSTNEKLFF
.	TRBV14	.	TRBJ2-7	TGTGCCAGCAGCCTCAGTCCTCGGCTCGAGCAGTACTTC	CASSLSPRLEQYF
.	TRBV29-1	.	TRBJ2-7	TGCAGCGTTGAAGCCGCAGACGGTGCCCCCTACGAGCAGTACTTC	CSVEAADGAPYEQYF
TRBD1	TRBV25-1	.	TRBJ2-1	TGTGCCAGCGGACACAGGGGGCTCAGGAATGAGCAGTTCTTC	CASGHRGLRNEQFF
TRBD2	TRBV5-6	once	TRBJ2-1	TGTGCCAGCAGCCCCCGGGGGGGACTAGCGGGAGGAGAGGGGTTCTTC	CASSPRGGLAGGEGFF
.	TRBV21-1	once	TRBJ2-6	TGTGCCAGCAGCAAAGAATCTATGGCCTCTGGGGCCAACGTCCTGACTTTC	CASSKESMASGANVLTF
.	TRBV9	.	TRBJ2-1	TGTGCCAGCAGCCCCCGCAGGGATGAGCAGTTCTTC	CASSPRRDEQFF
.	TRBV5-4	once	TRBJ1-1	TGTGCCAGCAGCTTCAGGGGCGCCCCCACTGAAGCTTTCTTT	CASSFRGAPTEAFF
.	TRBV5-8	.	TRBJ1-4	TGTGCCAGCAGCTTACCCGGCTTCGATGGGGAAAAACTGTTTTTT	CASSLPGFDGEKLFF
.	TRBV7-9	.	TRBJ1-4	TGTGCCAGCAGCACCTCGGGGGATGGTGAAAAACTGTTTTTT	CASSTSGDGEKLFF
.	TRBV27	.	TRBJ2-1	TGTGCCAGCAGTTTATCCGCGGTGATTTTGGTGGATGAGCAGTTCTTC	CASSLSAVILVDEQFF
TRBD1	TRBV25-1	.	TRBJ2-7	TGTGCCAGCGTAGGACAGGAATACGAGCAGTACTTC	CASVGQEYEQYF
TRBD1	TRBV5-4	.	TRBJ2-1	TGTGCCCGAGGGACAGGGGATGAGCAGTTCTTC	CARGTGDEQFF
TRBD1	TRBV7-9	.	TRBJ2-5	TGTGCCACTAAATCCCTAAGGGACAGCCAAGAGACCCAGTACTTC	CATKSLRDSQETQYF
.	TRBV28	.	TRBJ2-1	TGTGCCAGCAGACTAGGGTTGGATGAGGCCTACAATGAGCAGTTCTTC	CASRLGLDEAYNEQFF
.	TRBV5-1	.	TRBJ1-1	TGCGCCAGCAGATTGGGGGGCACTGAAGCTTTCTTT	CASRLGGTEAFF
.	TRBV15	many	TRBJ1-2	TGTGCCACCAGCAGGGCAGCCATGGGGAGAACCTTC	CATSRAAMGRTF
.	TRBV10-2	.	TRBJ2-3	TGCGCCAGCAGTGAGTGGGGACTGAGCACAGATACGCAGTATTTT	CASSEWGLSTDTQYF
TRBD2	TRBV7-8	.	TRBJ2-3	TGTGCCAGCAGCTTAAGAACTAGCGGGAGATTAACAGATACGCAGTATTTT	CASSLRTSGRLTDTQYF
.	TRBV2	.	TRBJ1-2	TGTGCCAGCAGTGAAGAGGGGACCGCTAACTATGGCTACACCTTC	CASSEEGTANYGYTF
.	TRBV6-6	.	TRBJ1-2	TGTGCCAGCAGTTACACCCGCGCCTCAGAAATCTATGGCTACACCTTC	CASSYTRASEIYGYTF
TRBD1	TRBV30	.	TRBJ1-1	TGTGCCTGGAGGGCAGGGGGCTACACTGAAGCTTTCTTT	CAWRAGGYTEAFF
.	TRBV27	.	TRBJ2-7	TGTGCCAGCAGTCTACTTACCGGGACGGGATCCTACGAGCAGTACTTC	CASSLLTGTGSYEQYF
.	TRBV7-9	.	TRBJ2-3	TGTGCCAGCAGCGCCCGACTAGGGGCGCCTCAGGAATTGCAGTATTTT	CASSARLGAPQELQYF
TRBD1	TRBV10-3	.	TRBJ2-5	TGTGCCATCAGTGAGCGGACAGGGGGCCAAGAGACCCAGTACTTC	CAISERTGGQETQYF
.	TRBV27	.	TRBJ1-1	TGTGCCAGCAGTCCGCGGGTGGGGAACACTGAAGCTTTCTTT	CASSPRVGNTEAFF
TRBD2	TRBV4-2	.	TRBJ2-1	TGTGCCAGCAGCCAAGATCTTCTAGCGGGAGACGAGCAGTTCTTC	CASSQDLLAGDEQFF
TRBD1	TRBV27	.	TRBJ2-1	TGTGCCAGCAGTCCCCCGGCGGGACAGGGAGGAGTTGTGTTCTTC	CASSPPAGQGGVVFF
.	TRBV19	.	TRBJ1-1	TGTGCCAGTAGTTATATATGGGGGCAGATCACTGAAGCTTTCTTT	CASSYIWGQITEAFF
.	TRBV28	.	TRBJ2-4	TGTGCCAGCAGTTCTCCAGTTGGAGCCCTGAACATTCAGTACTTC	CASSSPVGALNIQYF
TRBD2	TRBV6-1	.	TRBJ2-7	TGTGCCAGCAGTGAAGACGGGGGGATTAGTTACGAGCAGTACTTC	CASSEDGGISYEQYF
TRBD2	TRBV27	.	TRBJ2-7	TGTGCCACCCGGACTAGCGGAAACTCCTACGAGCAGTACTTC	CATRTSGNSYEQYF
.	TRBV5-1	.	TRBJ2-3	TGCGCCAGCAGGCCCGGGATGAGCACAGATACGCAGTATTTT	CASRPGMSTDTQYF
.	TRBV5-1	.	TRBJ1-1	TGCGCCAGCAGCTTGTTGGCCCAGGGCTCGGTGCGAAGGAACACTGAAGCTTTCTTT	CASSLLAQGSVRRNTEAFF
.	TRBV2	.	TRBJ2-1	TGTGCCAGCAAGACAGGTAGCTCCTACAATGAGCAGTTCTTC	CASKTGSSYNEQFF
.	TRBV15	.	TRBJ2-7	TGTGCCACCAGCATTAGTCCAGGGGCCGTATCCTACGAGCAGTACTTC	CATSISPGAVSYEQYF
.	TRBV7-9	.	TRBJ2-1	TGTGCCAGCAGCTTAGGCGGGACACCCTACAATGAGCAGTTCTTC	CASSLGGTPYNEQFF
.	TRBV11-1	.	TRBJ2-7	TGTGCCAGCAGTTCCATAATTGAGACTCTCCAGTACTTC	CASSSIIETLQYF